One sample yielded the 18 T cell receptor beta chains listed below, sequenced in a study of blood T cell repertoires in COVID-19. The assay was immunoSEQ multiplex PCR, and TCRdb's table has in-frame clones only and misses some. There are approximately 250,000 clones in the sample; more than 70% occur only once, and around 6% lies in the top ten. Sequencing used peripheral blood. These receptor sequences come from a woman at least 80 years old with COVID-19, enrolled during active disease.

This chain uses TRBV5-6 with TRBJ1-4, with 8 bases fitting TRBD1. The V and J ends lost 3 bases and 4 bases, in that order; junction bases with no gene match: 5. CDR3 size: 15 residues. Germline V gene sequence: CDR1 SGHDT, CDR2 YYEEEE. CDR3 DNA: TGTGCCAGCAGCTGGGGGACAGGCCGTAATGAAAAACTGTTTTTT. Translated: CASSWGTGRNEKLFF.

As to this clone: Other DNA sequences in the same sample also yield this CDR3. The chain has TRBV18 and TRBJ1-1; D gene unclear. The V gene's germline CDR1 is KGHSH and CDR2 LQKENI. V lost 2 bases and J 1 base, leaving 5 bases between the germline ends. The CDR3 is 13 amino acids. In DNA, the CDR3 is TGTGCCAGCTCACCAAGCGGGAACACTGAAGCTTTCTTT. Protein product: CASSPSGNTEAFF.

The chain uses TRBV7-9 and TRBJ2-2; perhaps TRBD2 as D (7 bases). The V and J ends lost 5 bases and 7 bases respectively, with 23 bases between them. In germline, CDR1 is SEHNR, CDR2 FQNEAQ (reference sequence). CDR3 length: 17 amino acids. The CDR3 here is CASSPRSWGGPGGELFF. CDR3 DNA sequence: TGTGCCAGCAGCCCCCGGTCGTGGGGGGGGCCGGGCGGGGAGCTGTTTTTT.

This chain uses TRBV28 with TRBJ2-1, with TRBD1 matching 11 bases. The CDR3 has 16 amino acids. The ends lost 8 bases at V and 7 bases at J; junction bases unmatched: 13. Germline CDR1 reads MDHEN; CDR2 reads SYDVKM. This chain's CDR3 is CASSTTGQGAGNEQFF. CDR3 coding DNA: TGTGCCAGCTCCACCACTGGACAGGGGGCTGGTAATGAGCAGTTCTTC.

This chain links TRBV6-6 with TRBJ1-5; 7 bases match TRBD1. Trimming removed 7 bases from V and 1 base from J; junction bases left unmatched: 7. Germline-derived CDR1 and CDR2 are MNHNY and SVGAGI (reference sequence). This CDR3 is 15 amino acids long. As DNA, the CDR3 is TGTGCCAGCAACCCAGGACAGGTCAGCAATCAGCCCCAGCATTTT. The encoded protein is CASNPGQVSNQPQHF.

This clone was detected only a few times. This CDR3 is CASSLSLRGNQPQHF. For the CDR3, the DNA is TGTGCCAGCAGTTTATCCCTCCGGGGAAATCAGCCCCAGCATTTT. The chain uses TRBV28 and TRBJ1-5; D gene uncertain. The CDR3 is 15 residues long. V lost 1 base, J lost 4 bases, and 11 bases lay in between. Germline loops: CDR1 MDHEN, CDR2 SYDVKM.

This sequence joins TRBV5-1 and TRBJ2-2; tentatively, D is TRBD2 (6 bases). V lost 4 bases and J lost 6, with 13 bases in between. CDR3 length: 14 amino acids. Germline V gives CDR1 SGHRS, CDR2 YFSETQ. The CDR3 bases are TGCGCCAGCAGCCCCGACGGGGGTCCCGGGGAGCTGTTTTTT. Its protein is CASSPDGGPGELFF.

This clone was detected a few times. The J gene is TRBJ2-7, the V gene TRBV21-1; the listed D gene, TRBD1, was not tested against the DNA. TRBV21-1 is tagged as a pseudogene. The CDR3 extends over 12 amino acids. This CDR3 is CASKVGYYEQYF. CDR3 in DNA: TGTGCCAGCAAGGTGGGCTACTACGAGCAGTACTTC.

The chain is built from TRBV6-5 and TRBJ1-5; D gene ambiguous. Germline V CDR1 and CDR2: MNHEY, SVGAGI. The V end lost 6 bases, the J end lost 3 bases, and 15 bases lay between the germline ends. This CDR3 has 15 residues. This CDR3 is CASRRVPSDNQPQHF. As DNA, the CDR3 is TGTGCCAGCAGACGGGTCCCATCTGACAATCAGCCCCAGCATTTT.

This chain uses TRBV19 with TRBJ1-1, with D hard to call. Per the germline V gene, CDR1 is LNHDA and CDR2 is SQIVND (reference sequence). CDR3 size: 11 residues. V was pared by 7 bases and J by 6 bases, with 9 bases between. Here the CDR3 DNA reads TGTGCCAGTACGGAGTGGGCTGAAGCTTTCTTT. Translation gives CASTEWAEAFF.

The CDR3 loop is CASSLRRTGELFF. The CDR3 DNA sequence: TGTGCCAGCAGCTTACGGCGGACCGGGGAGCTGTTTTTT. The rearrangement links TRBV7-3 to TRBJ2-2; D not resolved. Trimming shortened V by 2 bases and J by 5 bases, and 6 bases separated the two germline ends. The CDR3 covers 13 residues. Germline V CDR1 and CDR2: SGHTA, FQGTGA.

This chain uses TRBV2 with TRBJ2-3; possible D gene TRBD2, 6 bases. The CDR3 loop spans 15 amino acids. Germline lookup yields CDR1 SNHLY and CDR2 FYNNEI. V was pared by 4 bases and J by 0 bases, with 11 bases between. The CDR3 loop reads CASSVSGPSTDTQYF. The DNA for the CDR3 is TGTGCCAGCAGTGTGAGCGGGCCTAGCACAGATACGCAGTATTTT.

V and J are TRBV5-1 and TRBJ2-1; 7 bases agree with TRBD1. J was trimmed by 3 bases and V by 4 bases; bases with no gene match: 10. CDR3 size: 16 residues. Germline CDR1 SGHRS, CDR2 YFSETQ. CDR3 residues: CASSPMGQRNYNEQFF. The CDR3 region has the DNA TGCGCCAGCAGCCCGATGGGACAGCGTAACTACAATGAGCAGTTCTTC.

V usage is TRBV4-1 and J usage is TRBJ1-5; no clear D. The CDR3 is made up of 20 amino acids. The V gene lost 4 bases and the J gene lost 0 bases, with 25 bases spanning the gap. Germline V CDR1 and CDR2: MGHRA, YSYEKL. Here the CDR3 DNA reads TGCGCCAGCAGCCCGAGATCGGGTCCAAGAGGAGAACTTAGCAATCAGCCCCAGCATTTT. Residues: CASSPRSGPRGELSNQPQHF.

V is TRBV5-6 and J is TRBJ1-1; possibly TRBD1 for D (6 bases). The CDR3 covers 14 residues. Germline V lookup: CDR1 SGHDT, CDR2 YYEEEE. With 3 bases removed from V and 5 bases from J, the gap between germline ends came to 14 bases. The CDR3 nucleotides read TGTGCCAGCAGCTGGGGACAAACGGGGACTGAAGCTTTCTTT. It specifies CASSWGQTGTEAFF.

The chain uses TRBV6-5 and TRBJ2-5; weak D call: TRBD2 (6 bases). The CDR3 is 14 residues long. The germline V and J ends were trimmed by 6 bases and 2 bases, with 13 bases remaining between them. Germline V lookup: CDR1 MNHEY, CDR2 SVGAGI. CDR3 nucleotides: TGTGCCAGCAGGGAGGGACGTCAACAAGAGACCCAGTACTTC. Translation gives CASREGRQQETQYF.

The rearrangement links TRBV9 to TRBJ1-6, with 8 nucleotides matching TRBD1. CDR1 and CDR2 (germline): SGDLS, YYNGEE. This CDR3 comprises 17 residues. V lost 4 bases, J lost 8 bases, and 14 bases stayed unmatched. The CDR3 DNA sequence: TGTGCCAGCAGCACAGGGGGATCAGGGTACGGGCATTCACCCCTCCACTTT. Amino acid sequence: CASSTGGSGYGHSPLHF. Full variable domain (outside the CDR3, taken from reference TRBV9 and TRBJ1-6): DSGVTQTPKHLITATGQRVTLRCSPRSGDLSVYWYQQSLDQGLQFLIQYYNGEERAKGNILERFSAQQFPDLHSELNLSSLELGDSALYFCASSTGGSGYGHSPLHFGNGTRLTVT.

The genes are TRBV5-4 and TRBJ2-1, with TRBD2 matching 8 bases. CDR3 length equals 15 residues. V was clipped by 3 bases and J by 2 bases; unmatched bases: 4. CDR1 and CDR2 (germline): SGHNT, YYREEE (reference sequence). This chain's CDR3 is CASSSGGGTYNEQFF. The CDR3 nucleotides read TGTGCCAGCAGCTCAGGCGGGGGGACCTACAATGAGCAGTTCTTC.